Listed below are T cell receptor beta chains from one sample, sequenced in a study of CD8 T cells in ankylosing spondylitis. TCRdb passed the 5' RACE reads through MiXCR, listing each CDR3 protein once. This sample has 350,000 to 450,000 distinct CDR3 sequences; roughly 25% occur once, and the top ten carry over 0.8%. The sample taken for sequencing was blood, either unsorted or a sorted T cell fraction (not recorded which). The receptors originated from a male donor with ankylosing spondylitis. CDR3s include the opening cysteine and the closing phenylalanine or tryptophan. A D gene is named only where the DNA matches it firmly. The size field is filled for only some rows; it gives once, few, many or a size class.

d_call,cdr3_length,v_call,j_call,clone_size,cdr3_aa
TRBD2,15,TRBV11-3,TRBJ2-5,-,CASSIWTSGEETQYF
TRBD1,15,TRBV5-1,TRBJ1-2,-,CASSTGDRGRRGYTF
-,13,TRBV20-1,TRBJ1-1,-,CSARGPMNTEAFF
-,13,TRBV14,TRBJ1-1,-,CASSPVRNTEAFF
-,14,TRBV20-1,TRBJ1-1,-,CSAPGHPGNTEAFF
TRBD1,14,TRBV20-1,TRBJ1-5,many,CSAGDSLGNQPQHF
TRBD2,18,TRBV20-1,TRBJ2-1,-,CSARSGLAGGPGYNEQFF
TRBD2,16,TRBV5-1,TRBJ2-2,few,CASSLEVTSATGELFF
-,14,TRBV7-9,TRBJ1-2,few,CASSLAVNYYGYTF
-,14,TRBV9,TRBJ1-6,few,CASSMQGPGSPLHF
TRBD1,17,TRBV5-1,TRBJ2-5,few,CASSDSTGFKGIGTQYF
-,15,TRBV12-3/TRBV12-4,TRBJ1-4,few,CASTPQGLGNEKLFF
TRBD2,12,TRBV24-1,TRBJ2-1,few,CATGGVGNEQFF
-,17,TRBV4-1,TRBJ1-5,few,CASSQEMIDGSNQPQHF
-,17,TRBV6-1,TRBJ1-1,-,CASSERWGAQGRTEAFF
-,16,TRBV15,TRBJ1-6,-,CATSRDLRQLSSPLHF
TRBD1,15,TRBV30,TRBJ2-3,few,CAWSVTGGRGDTQYF
-,11,TRBV5-5,TRBJ1-1,-,CASSRNLEAFF
-,13,TRBV24-1,TRBJ2-3,-,CATSALPTDTQYF
-,13,TRBV28,TRBJ1-6,few,CATSSPANSPLHF
-,14,TRBV28,TRBJ1-2,many,CASSAPGYSYGYTF
-,13,TRBV7-6,TRBJ2-7,-,CASSSYREGEQYF
TRBD1,15,TRBV7-8,TRBJ1-1,-,CASSLQTGWDTEAFF
-,11,TRBV29-1,TRBJ1-3,few,CSVIRGNTIYF
-,15,TRBV6-2/TRBV6-3,TRBJ2-5,few,CASSRSRDSAPTQYF
TRBD1,15,TRBV7-2,TRBJ1-5,few,CASSHRTGKNQPQHF
TRBD2,14,TRBV12-3/TRBV12-4,TRBJ2-1,-,CASSSGGRDNEQFF
-,15,TRBV5-5,TRBJ2-1,-,CASSFQLGDGNEQFF
TRBD2,17,TRBV5-1,TRBJ2-1,-,CASSSAAFRRGGNEQFF
TRBD1,15,TRBV7-2,TRBJ1-5,-,CASSLGGDRVQPQHF
-,13,TRBV29-1,TRBJ2-1,few,CSVLGASYNEQFF
-,13,TRBV20-1,TRBJ2-2,few,CSAKQIGSGELFF
-,14,TRBV9,TRBJ1-3,-,CASRGQFNLDTIYF
TRBD1,13,TRBV20-1,TRBJ2-7,few,CSYKGQGIDEQYF
-,15,TRBV5-1,TRBJ2-2,few,CASSLRTSNTGELFF